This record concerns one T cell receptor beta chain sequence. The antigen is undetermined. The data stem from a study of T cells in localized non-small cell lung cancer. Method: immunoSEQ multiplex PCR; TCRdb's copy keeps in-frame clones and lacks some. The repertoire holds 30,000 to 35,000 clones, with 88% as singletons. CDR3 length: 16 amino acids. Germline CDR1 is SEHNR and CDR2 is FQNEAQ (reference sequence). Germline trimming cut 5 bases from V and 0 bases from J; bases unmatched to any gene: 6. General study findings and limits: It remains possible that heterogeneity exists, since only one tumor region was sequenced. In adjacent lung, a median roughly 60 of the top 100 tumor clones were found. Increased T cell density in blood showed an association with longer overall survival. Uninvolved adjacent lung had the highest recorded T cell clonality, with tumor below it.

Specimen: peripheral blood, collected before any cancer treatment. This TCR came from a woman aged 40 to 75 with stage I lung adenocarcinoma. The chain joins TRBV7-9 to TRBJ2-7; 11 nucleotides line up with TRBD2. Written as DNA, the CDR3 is TGTGCCAGCAGCCCACGACTAGCGGGGAGCTCCTACGAGCAGTACTTC. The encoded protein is CASSPRLAGSSYEQYF.